Listed below are T cell receptor beta chains from one sample, sequenced in a study of T-cell memory formation after mild COVID-19. Via MiXCR, TCRdb re-called the 5' RACE reads, giving one row per CDR3 protein. The sample holds 210,000 or so distinct CDR3 sequences, about 18% seen once. The sequencing input was PBMCs or a T cell subset sorted from them (not recorded which). The receptors were gathered from an adult woman who had mild COVID-19 (a few samples of this study predate the infection). Cell type and time point are not known. Each CDR3 is given with its conserved first and last residue. The D gene is left open where the match is weak. Expanded clones get a size class; other rows say once, few or many, or leave the size out.

size	D	V	J	CDR3	DNA
NA	NA	TRBV12-3/TRBV12-4	TRBJ1-5	CASSLEVLSQPQHF	TGTGCCAGCAGTTTGGAGGTGCTTAGTCAGCCCCAGCATTTT
few	NA	TRBV5-1	TRBJ2-7	CASSETGPFYEQYF	TGCGCCAGCAGCGAGACCGGGCCTTTCTACGAGCAGTACTTC
few	NA	TRBV21-1	TRBJ2-3	CASSTRQTGGGGDTQYF	TGTGCCAGCAGCACACGTCAGACAGGGGGCGGTGGAGATACGCAGTATTTT
few	NA	TRBV7-3	TRBJ2-2	CASSLQYNTGELFF	TGTGCCAGCAGCTTACAGTATAACACCGGGGAGCTGTTTTTT
NA	TRBD2	TRBV7-2	TRBJ2-1	CASSLALAGGGEQFF	TGTGCCAGCAGCTTAGCACTAGCGGGAGGAGGTGAGCAGTTCTTC
few	NA	TRBV7-9	TRBJ2-3	CASSLVAGSTDTQYF	TGTGCCAGCAGCTTAGTGGCGGGTAGCACAGATACGCAGTATTTT
few	NA	TRBV7-2	TRBJ1-6	CASSFASSYNSPLHF	TGTGCCAGCAGCTTTGCCAGCTCCTATAATTCACCCCTCCACTTT
NA	NA	TRBV3-1	TRBJ2-7	CASSQAPVRSYEQYF	TGTGCCAGCAGCCAAGCTCCCGTACGCTCCTACGAGCAGTACTTC
few	NA	TRBV12-3/TRBV12-4	TRBJ1-5	CASSQDQISNQPQHF	TGTGCCAGCAGCCAGGACCAAATAAGCAATCAGCCCCAGCATTTT
few	NA	TRBV12-3/TRBV12-4	TRBJ2-6	CASSLTGSGISGANVLTF	TGTGCCAGCAGTTTAACCGGGTCCGGAATATCTGGGGCCAACGTCCTGACTTTC
few	TRBD1	TRBV5-1	TRBJ2-7	CASSLTGTVYEQYF	TGCGCCAGCAGCTTGACCGGGACAGTTTACGAGCAGTACTTC
NA	NA	TRBV27	TRBJ1-1	CASSSGWNNFF	TGTGCCAGCAGTTCGGGGTGGAACAACTTCTTT
NA	TRBD1	TRBV6-5	TRBJ2-3	CASSQGQGYTDTQYF	TGTGCCAGCAGTCAGGGACAGGGGTACACAGATACGCAGTATTTT
few	NA	TRBV7-9	TRBJ1-2	CASSSTGSYYGYTF	TGTGCCAGCAGCTCGACGGGGTCCTACTATGGCTACACCTTC
few	NA	TRBV11-2	TRBJ2-1	CASSLGQGGYNEQFF	TGTGCCAGCAGCTTAGGGCAGGGGGGATACAATGAGCAGTTCTTC
NA	NA	TRBV10-3	TRBJ2-4	CATTSTEANIQYF	TGTGCCACCACCTCGACGGAGGCAAACATTCAGTACTTC
NA	TRBD2	TRBV12-3/TRBV12-4	TRBJ2-1	CASTPGLLSHEQFF	TGTGCCAGCACTCCGGGACTACTCTCCCATGAGCAGTTCTTC
many	NA	TRBV12-3/TRBV12-4	TRBJ2-7	CASSLHEFAGRYEQYF	TGTGCCAGCAGTTTGCATGAGTTTGCGGGACGCTACGAGCAGTACTTC
many	NA	TRBV29-1	TRBJ2-5	CSVVPSPYNGETQYF	TGCAGCGTTGTCCCCTCTCCCTATAATGGGGAGACCCAGTACTTC
NA	NA	TRBV7-9	TRBJ1-6	CASSLSRDSPLHF	TGTGCCAGCAGCTTAAGCAGAGATTCACCCCTCCACTTT
NA	NA	TRBV5-4	TRBJ2-2	CASSSRELSGELFF	TGTGCCAGCAGCTCTAGGGAACTCTCCGGGGAGCTGTTTTTT
NA	TRBD2	TRBV7-6	TRBJ2-2	CASRQSGGADTGELFF	TGTGCCAGCAGACAAAGCGGGGGGGCCGACACCGGGGAGCTGTTTTTT
many	TRBD2	TRBV9	TRBJ2-7	CASSIGLADHEQYF	TGTGCCAGCAGCATTGGACTAGCGGACCACGAGCAGTACTTC
NA	NA	TRBV12-5	TRBJ2-7	CASASRWEQYF	TGTGCTAGTGCCTCCCGGTGGGAGCAGTACTTC
few	TRBD1	TRBV5-1	TRBJ1-6	CASSLGPKQGANSPLHF	TGCGCCAGCAGCTTGGGCCCTAAACAGGGGGCCAATTCACCCCTCCACTTT
medium-sized	NA	TRBV12-3/TRBV12-4	TRBJ1-2	CASSSRRGAYGYTF	TGTGCCAGCAGTTCACGACGGGGAGCCTATGGCTACACCTTC
few	NA	TRBV20-1	TRBJ1-2	CSARQGSYGYTF	TGCAGTGCTAGACAGGGTAGCTATGGCTACACCTTC
NA	TRBD1	TRBV7-9	TRBJ2-2	CASSSSGTGRNTGELFF	TGTGCCAGCAGCTCATCCGGGACAGGGCGGAACACCGGGGAGCTGTTTTTT
NA	NA	TRBV5-4	TRBJ1-2	CASSLSLLTF	TGTGCCAGCAGCTTGTCACTACTCACCTTC